This TCR beta chain is from a study of CD8 T cells in Susac syndrome. Random-hexamer reverse transcription was applied to about 0.45 to 1 ug RNA. TCR beta CDR3 was amplified by immunoSEQ covering 54 Vbeta and 13 Jbeta. Using its own MiXCR run on the immunoSEQ multiplex PCR reads, TCRdb lists one record per CDR3 protein. The sample consists of about 85,000 distinct CDR3 sequences, 85% to 95% of them appearing once. Sequencing of TCR beta covered CD8+ and CD4+ T cells obtained from blood. Healthy donors constituted the controls, which were matched for age and sex. CDR3 length: 13 residues. Per germline, CDR1 SGHRS and CDR2 YFSETQ. J gave up 7 bases and V 1 base, and 2 bases lay outside the gene matches.

Input material: CD8+ T cells from PBMCs. The chain couples TRBV5-1 to TRBJ1-1; TRBD1 agrees at 9 bases. The sequence was obtained from a human donor in good health. CDR3 DNA sequence: TGCGCCAGCAGCTTGAGGGGACAGGGTGAAGCTTTCTTT. This gives the protein CASSLRGQGEAFF.